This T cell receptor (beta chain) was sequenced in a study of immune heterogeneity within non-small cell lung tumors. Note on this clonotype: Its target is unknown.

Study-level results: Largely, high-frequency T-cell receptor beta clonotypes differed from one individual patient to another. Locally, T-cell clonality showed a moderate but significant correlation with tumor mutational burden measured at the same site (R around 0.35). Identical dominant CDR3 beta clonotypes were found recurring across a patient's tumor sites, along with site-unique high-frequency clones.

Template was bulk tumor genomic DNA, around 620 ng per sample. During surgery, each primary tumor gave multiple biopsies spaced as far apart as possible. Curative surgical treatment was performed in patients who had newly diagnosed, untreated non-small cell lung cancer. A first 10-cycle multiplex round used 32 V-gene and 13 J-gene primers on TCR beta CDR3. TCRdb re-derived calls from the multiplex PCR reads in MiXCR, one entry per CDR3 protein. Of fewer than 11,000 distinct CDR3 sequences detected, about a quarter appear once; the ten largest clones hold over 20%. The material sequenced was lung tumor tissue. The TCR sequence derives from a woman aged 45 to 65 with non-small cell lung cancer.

CDR3 DNA sequence: TGTGCCAGCAGTCTTACGGGAGCAGAGACCCAGTACTTC. Translation: CASSLTGAETQYF. V usage is TRBV27 and J usage is TRBJ2-5; D possibly corresponds to TRBD2 (6 bases). The CDR3 consists of 13 residues. CDR1 and CDR2 from the germline V gene are MNHEY and SMNVEV (reference sequence). Trimming took 5 bases from V and 4 from J, leaving 11 bases between them.